This T cell receptor beta chain comes out of a study of a mutant IDH1 vaccine in newly diagnosed glioma. Study summary: It was radiotherapy, temozolomide, or both that patients received previously, with most receiving both. V12 occurred at week 35 and V13 at week 47. Study-level points and caveats: Altogether, 93.3% of patients exhibited vaccine-induced immune responses.

Time point noted: week 35, safety follow-up. Vaccinated patients received 300 ug of mutant IDH1 20-mer peptide per dose, with topical imiquimod. Vaccination of patients was performed eight times, in weeks 1, 3, 5, 7, 11, 15, 19 and 23. In the case of this clone: Its antigen is undetermined.

Clones were read by immunoSEQ multiplex PCR, and TCRdb kept only the in-frame ones, dropping some. Of around 40,000 clones in the sample, roughly nine tenths were seen once. V gave up 3 bases and J gave up 5 bases, with 13 bases separating them. Germline V lookup: CDR1 MNHNS, CDR2 SASEGT. This CDR3 region has 14 residues. This sequence was found in a man aged 40-49 years with glioma. Here the sequenced sample was PBMCs, taken from a glioma patient whose treatment included an IDH1 peptide vaccine. V and J are TRBV6-1 and TRBJ1-1; D ambiguous. For the CDR3, the DNA is TGTGCCAGCAGTGATCGGGGTAAAGGGACTGAAGCTTTCTTT. It is translated as CASSDRGKGTEAFF.